This T cell receptor (beta chain) was observed in a study of blood T cells in healthy people across ages. Study-wide points: Long-lived donors exceeded aged donors in naive CD4+ cells and diversity.

Healthy Caucasian individuals from Russia aged about 6 to 95 were enrolled as donors. Drawing of peripheral blood yielded ten milliliters from each donor. PBMCs were isolated at a quantity of at least 6 million per sample. The authors ran a second PCR of roughly 6 to 12 cycles using a sample-barcoded 5' primer and a J-beta primer mix. MiXCR, run by TCRdb on the 5' RACE reads, gives a single entry per CDR3 protein. The repertoire holds approximately 2,000,000 distinct CDR3 sequences, approximately 40% seen once, with about 21% in the top ten. About this clonotype itself: Its antigen remains unknown.

The receptor was isolated from a human donor in good health. Input material: blood.

Here the CDR3 DNA reads TGCAGTGCTAGAGATGGTACATTCTACGAGCAGTACTTC. Translated: CSARDGTFYEQYF. This chain joins TRBV20-1 and TRBJ2-7; no firm D call. The V gene lost 0 bases and the J gene lost 3 bases, with 9 bases spanning the gap. Germline assignment: CDR1 DFQATT and CDR2 SNEGSKA (reference sequence). The CDR3 is made up of 13 amino acids.